The present T cell receptor (beta chain) was sequenced within a study of T cells in women clearing cervical HPV infection. Study at large: Case blood was drawn a median approximately 21 weeks after lesion detection.

About this clone itself: The read ends 3 residues before the CDR3 terminus; that terminus is restored from the germline J gene.

The repertoire was sequenced with immunoSEQ multiplex PCR; TCRdb's copy has only in-frame clones and lacks some. The sample's table shows tens of thousands of clones. V was clipped by 4 bases and J by 4 bases; unmatched bases: 8. The CDR3 is 15 amino acids. CDR1 is SNHLY and CDR2 is FYNNEI in the germline V gene. The specimen was blood buffy coat. The sequence came from a woman aged 18-69 years with a cervical HPV16 infection that either progressed to CIN3+ or cleared (not recorded which). The J gene is TRBJ2-5, the V gene TRBV2, with 8 bases that match TRBD2. Partial CDR3 DNA: TGTGCCAGCAGTGGCCTCGCGGGGGGAAGAGAGACC. Encoded protein: CASSGLAGGRET. The whole CDR3 region reads CASSGLAGGRETQYF. Full variable domain (rest looked up from reference TRBV2 and TRBJ2-5): EPEVTQTPSHQVTQMGQEVILRCVPISNHLYFYWYRQILGQKVEFLVSFYNNEISEKSEIFDDQFSVERPDGSNFTLKIRSTKLEDSAMYFCASSGLAGGRETQYFGPGTRLLVL.